The rows below give T cell receptor beta chains drawn from one sample of a study of blood T cell repertoires in COVID-19. Sequencing used immunoSEQ multiplex PCR; TCRdb keeps in-frame clones, though not all of them. Of about 73,000 clones listed, around 83% are singletons. Sequencing was done on a sample of peripheral blood. The receptors were gathered from a man between 50 and 59 years old with active COVID-19. CDR3s include the opening cysteine and the closing phenylalanine or tryptophan. D genes are given only for firm matches. Some rows mark clone size as missing; the rest say once, few, many or name a class of expanded clone.

TRBJ2-7 TRBD2 TRBV28 . TGTGCCAGCAGCGACAGCGGGGGAGACGAGCAGTACTTC CASSDSGGDEQYF
TRBJ2-7 TRBD2 TRBV13 . TGTGCCAGCAGCTTTAGCGGGGGGGCTGGGGAGCAGTACTTC CASSFSGGAGEQYF
TRBJ2-7 . TRBV16 . TGTGCCAGCAGCCAATCATCTCCAGGGGCTGGCGACGAGCAGTACTTC CASSQSSPGAGDEQYF
TRBJ2-7 . TRBV21-1 . TGTGCCAGCAGCAAAAACCCCCGGGACAGGACTTACGAGCAGTACTTC CASSKNPRDRTYEQYF
TRBJ1-2 TRBD1 TRBV30 . TGTGCCTGGAATCCCAGGGGGTTAGACTATGGCTACACCTTC CAWNPRGLDYGYTF
TRBJ2-3 TRBD2 TRBV9 . TGTGCCAGCAGCGAGACTAGCGGGGGGGCCTCCGATACGCAGTATTTT CASSETSGGASDTQYF
TRBJ1-2 . TRBV21-1 . TGTGCCAGCAGCGAAGACTGCGCGCTTAACTATGGCTACACCTTC CASSEDCALNYGYTF
TRBJ1-1 . TRBV12-3/TRBV12-4 . TGTGCCAGCAGTTTGACGGGGTACACTGAAGCTTTCTTT CASSLTGYTEAFF
TRBJ2-1 . TRBV7-6 . TGTGCCAGCAGCTTGGGAGCGGCTTACAATGAGCAGTTCTTC CASSLGAAYNEQFF
TRBJ1-4 . TRBV10-3 . TGTGCCATCAGTTTGGACGTGGGGGGAAAACTGTTTTTT CAISLDVGGKLFF
TRBJ2-2 TRBD1 TRBV5-1 . TGCGCCAGCAGCTACGACAGGGGTGACACCGGGGAGCTGTTTTTT CASSYDRGDTGELFF
TRBJ2-3 TRBD2 TRBV5-1 . TGCGCCAGCAGCTTGGGTAGCGGGGGAACAGATACGCAGTATTTT CASSLGSGGTDTQYF
TRBJ2-4 TRBD1 TRBV28 . TGTGCCAGCAGTTTAGGAGGACAGGGTCAAAACATTCAGTACTTC CASSLGGQGQNIQYF
TRBJ2-7 TRBD2 TRBV6-2/TRBV6-3 . TGTGCCAGCAGTTCTAGCGGGGGCGGTTCCTACGAGCAGTACTTC CASSSSGGGSYEQYF
TRBJ1-1 . TRBV2 . TGTGCCAGCACTACGGACAGCCCGAACACTGAAGCTTTCTTT CASTTDSPNTEAFF
TRBJ2-7 . TRBV6-1 . TGTGCCAGCAGTGAAGCGGTTGTGGGAGTCGGGAGCTCCTACGAGCAGTACTTC CASSEAVVGVGSSYEQYF
TRBJ2-2 . TRBV24-1 . TGTGCCACCAGTGGGCCAAACACCGGGGAGCTGTTTTTT CATSGPNTGELFF
TRBJ1-1 TRBD1 TRBV7-9 few TGTGCCAGCAGCCGAAGAATGACAGGGAGGACTGAAGCTTTCTTT CASSRRMTGRTEAFF
TRBJ1-1 . TRBV5-1 . TGCGCCAGCAGCTTGGGCGGGTCTACTGAAGCTTTCTTT CASSLGGSTEAFF
TRBJ2-1 . TRBV7-3 . TGTGCCAGCAGCCTAGCTGAGGCGAATGAGCAGTTCTTC CASSLAEANEQFF
TRBJ1-3 . TRBV5-8 . TGTGCCAGCAGCTTGGGACGGGGAGCTTACCTCTCTGGAAACACCATATATTTT CASSLGRGAYLSGNTIYF
TRBJ1-6 . TRBV27 . TGTGCCAGCAGCCTCTCTCGACAGATCTCCTATAATTCACCCCTCCACTTT CASSLSRQISYNSPLHF
TRBJ1-2 . TRBV9 . TGTGCCAGCAGCGTGAGCAATACCTATGGCTACACCTTC CASSVSNTYGYTF
TRBJ2-1 TRBD2 TRBV7-7 . TGTGCCAGCAGCTCCGGAAGCGGGAGCGACTATGAGCAGTTCTTC CASSSGSGSDYEQFF
TRBJ2-1 TRBD2 TRBV28 . TGTGCCAGCAGTTCCGGCGGGACTAGCGGGGGGGCCGGTAGGAGGGATGAGCAGTTCTTC CASSSGGTSGGAGRRDEQFF
TRBJ1-1 . TRBV7-9 . TGTGCCAGCAGTCACACAGGGATAGGGGGCACTGAAGCTTTCTTT CASSHTGIGGTEAFF
TRBJ1-5 TRBD1 TRBV10-3 . TGTGCCATCAGCACAGGGGACAGACAGCCCCAGCATTTT CAISTGDRQPQHF
TRBJ1-2 . TRBV25-1 few TGTGCCAGCACAGGGGTCGGAGGCTACACCTTC CASTGVGGYTF
TRBJ1-1 TRBD1 TRBV7-3 . TGTGCCAGCAGCCTTACAGGGGGCACTGAAGCTTTCTTT CASSLTGGTEAFF
TRBJ1-5 TRBD1 TRBV28 . TGTGCCAGCAGCCCCCCAGGGGGTTATCAGCCCCAGCATTTT CASSPPGGYQPQHF
TRBJ2-1 . TRBV18 . TGTGCCAGCTCACCATTGAGACAGCGCGGTTACAATGAGCAGTTCTTC CASSPLRQRGYNEQFF
TRBJ1-1 . TRBV29-1 . TGCAGCGTTGAAGATATAAGGGGCACTGAAGCTTTCTTT CSVEDIRGTEAFF
TRBJ2-3 TRBD1 TRBV5-1 . TGCGCCAGCAGCTCGGACAGGGGTGATACGCAGTATTTT CASSSDRGDTQYF
TRBJ1-4 . TRBV7-8 . TGTGCCAGCAGCACAGCTACAACTAATGAAAAACTGTTTTTT CASSTATTNEKLFF
TRBJ1-2 TRBD1 TRBV7-6 . TGTGCCAGCAGCCGCCACGGGACAGGTGTTGCTAACTATGGCTACACCTTC CASSRHGTGVANYGYTF
TRBJ2-4 TRBD1 TRBV9 . TGTGCCAGCAGCCTAGGGACAGTTGGGAACATTCAGTACTTC CASSLGTVGNIQYF
TRBJ2-5 TRBD2 TRBV18 . TGTGCCAGCTCACCGGGACTAGCAGAGACCCAGTACTTC CASSPGLAETQYF
TRBJ2-5 . TRBV28 . TGTGCCAGCAGTTTATCTAGCGACGGGACCCAGTACTTC CASSLSSDGTQYF
TRBJ1-1 . TRBV30 . TGTGCCTGGAGTTCGGGGGTTGAAGCTTTCTTT CAWSSGVEAFF
TRBJ2-5 . TRBV5-6 few TGTGCCAGCAGCCTAAAGGAGACCCAGTACTTC CASSLKETQYF
TRBJ1-4 . TRBV9 . TGTGCCAGCAGCGTGTTTCCAGGGAACGAAAAACTGTTTTTT CASSVFPGNEKLFF
TRBJ2-5 TRBD2 TRBV5-1 . TGCGCCAGCAGCCGAGCGGGGACGGAGGGTGAGACCCAGTACTTC CASSRAGTEGETQYF
TRBJ2-1 TRBD1 TRBV5-1 . TGCGCCAGCAGCCAACAGGGGAGCTCCTACAATGAGCAGTTCTTC CASSQQGSSYNEQFF
TRBJ1-2 TRBD1 TRBV11-2 . TGTGCCAGCAGCAGAAACCCCGGGACAGGGAATGGTGGCTACACCTTC CASSRNPGTGNGGYTF
TRBJ2-7 TRBD2 TRBV5-8 . TGTGCCAGCAGCTCGGGACTAGTCTCCTACGAGCAGTACTTC CASSSGLVSYEQYF
TRBJ1-4 . TRBV28 . TGTGCCAGCAGCGCTACCGATGAAAAACTGTTTTTT CASSATDEKLFF
TRBJ1-5 TRBD1 TRBV7-6 once TGTGCCAGCAGCCTCGGGACAGGGGGCCCCAATCAGCCCCAGCATTTT CASSLGTGGPNQPQHF
TRBJ2-7 . TRBV6-2/TRBV6-3 . TGTGCCAGCAGTTACTCTGAACAGGCTTCCTACGAGCAGTACTTC CASSYSEQASYEQYF
TRBJ1-4 TRBD1 TRBV19 . TGTGCCAGTAGCGGGGACAGGGGGCGCCGGCACGAAAAACTGTTTTTT CASSGDRGRRHEKLFF